This TCR beta chain was sequenced in a study of CD8 T cells in Susac syndrome. The CDR3 contains 14 residues. Germline assignment: CDR1 SNHLY and CDR2 FYNNEI. V lost 8 bases to trimming and J lost 7 bases; unmatched junction nucleotides: 11. TEMRA cells were FACS-enriched, with CD8+ and CD4+ T cells isolated negatively. RNA was extracted with the RNeasy kit, and a quantity of about 0.45 to 1 ug was reverse transcribed using random hexamers. The authors amplified TCR beta CDR3 across 54 Vbeta and 13 Jbeta using immunoSEQ multiplex PCR. TCRdb itself ran the immunoSEQ multiplex PCR reads through MiXCR, one entry per CDR3 protein. The table records about 100,000 distinct CDR3 sequences, 95% of them present only once.

The rearrangement links TRBV2 to TRBJ1-5, with 7 bases matching TRBD1. Sequencing was carried out using CD8+ T cells from PBMCs. This sequence was found in a human donor with Susac syndrome. CDR3 sequence reads: CASCGRQGDQPQHF. The CDR3 DNA reads as TGTGCCAGCTGCGGGAGGCAGGGGGACCAGCCCCAGCATTTT.